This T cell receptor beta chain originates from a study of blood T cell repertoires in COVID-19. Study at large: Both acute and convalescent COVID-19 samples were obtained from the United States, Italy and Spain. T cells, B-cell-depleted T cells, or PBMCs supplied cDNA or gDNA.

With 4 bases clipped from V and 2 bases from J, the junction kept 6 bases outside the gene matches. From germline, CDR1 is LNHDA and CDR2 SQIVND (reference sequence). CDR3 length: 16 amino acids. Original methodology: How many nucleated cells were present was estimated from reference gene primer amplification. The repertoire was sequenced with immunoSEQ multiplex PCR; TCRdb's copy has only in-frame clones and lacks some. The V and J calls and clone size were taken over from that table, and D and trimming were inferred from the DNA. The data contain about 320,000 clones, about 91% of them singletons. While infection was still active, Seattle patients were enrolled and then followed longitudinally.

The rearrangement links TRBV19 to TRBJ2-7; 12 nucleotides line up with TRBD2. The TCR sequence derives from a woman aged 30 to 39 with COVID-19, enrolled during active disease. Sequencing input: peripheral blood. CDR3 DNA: TGTGCCAGTAGTACTACAACTAGCGGGGGGACCTACGAGCAGTACTTC. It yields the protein CASSTTTSGGTYEQYF.